The 8 T cell receptor beta chains in this list originate from one sample, sequenced in a study of cytomegalovirus exposure and HLA in healthy donors. Use of 60 Vbeta and 13 Jbeta primers characterized the PCR. Assay: immunoSEQ multiplex PCR; the TCRdb copy retains only in-frame clones and omits some. The profile covers about 200,000 clones, with around three quarters appearing a single time and about 2.1% taken by the ten largest. The sequenced material came from PBMCs. The receptor source for this set is a man younger than 40 in good health and CMV-seronegative.

J is TRBJ1-1 and V is TRBV5-1, with D possibly TRBD1 on 5 matching bases. Germline V lookup: CDR1 SGHRS, CDR2 YFSETQ. The CDR3 loop spans 19 amino acids. V was shortened by 2 bases and J by 0 bases, with 23 bases between the two germline ends. The CDR3 DNA reads as TGCGCCAGCAGCTTAAGTTCGCGACAGCCAACTTTTCTGAACACTGAAGCTTTCTTT. It encodes CASSLSSRQPTFLNTEAFF.

This rearrangement joins TRBV2 to TRBJ2-2; TRBD1 aligns across 11 bases. Trimming at V came to 4 bases and at J to 6 bases, leaving 7 bases not matched to a gene. This CDR3 is 16 amino acids long. Germline V gene data show CDR1 as SNHLY and CDR2 as FYNNEI. The DNA of the CDR3 is TGTGCCAGCAGTGCGCGGACAGGGGGCGTCGCCGGGGAGCTGTTTTTT. It yields the protein CASSARTGGVAGELFF.

This clone showed up just once. This rearrangement joins TRBV4-1 to TRBJ1-5; TRBD1 is a possible D gene (5 bases). CDR1 is MGHRA and CDR2 is YSYEKL in the germline V gene. The germline V and J ends were trimmed by 5 bases and 5 bases, with 16 bases remaining between them. The length of the CDR3 is 15 residues. This CDR3 reads CASSEAGGRDQPQHF. In DNA form, the CDR3 reads TGCGCCAGCAGCGAGGCGGGGGGTCGGGATCAGCCCCAGCATTTT.

V and J are TRBV4-1 and TRBJ2-7; 7 nucleotides agree with TRBD2. This CDR3 is 16 amino acids long. Trimming took 4 bases from V and 6 from J; bases not matched to a gene: 15. Germline values: CDR1 MGHRA, CDR2 YSYEKL. The CDR3 DNA reads TGCGCCAGCAGCCGCCTGACTAGCACCGACACCATCGAGCAGTACTTC. It translates to CASSRLTSTDTIEQYF.

This clone was seen just once. V usage is TRBV5-1 and J usage is TRBJ2-2; D possibly corresponds to TRBD2 (6 bases). Trimming took off 3 bases at V and 4 bases at J, with 10 bases between the two ends. CDR1 SGHRS and CDR2 YFSETQ come from the germline V gene. The length of the CDR3 is 14 residues. The CDR3 nucleotides read TGCGCCAGCAGCTGGAGGGCCGGCACCGGGGAGCTGTTTTTT. This sequence encodes CASSWRAGTGELFF.

This clone was found a few times. V usage is TRBV6-4 and J usage is TRBJ2-3; tentatively, D is TRBD1 (5 bases). The CDR3 extends over 13 amino acids. Germline V gene data show CDR1 as MRHNA and CDR2 as SNTAGT. Trimming left V 0 bases short and J 5 bases short, with 6 bases between. In DNA form, the CDR3 reads TGTGCCAGCAGTGACTCTAGGGGAGATACGCAGTATTTT. Its translation: CASSDSRGDTQYF.

V usage is TRBV5-6 and J usage is TRBJ1-1, with D perhaps TRBD1 (6 bases). The ends were cut back, 5 bases at V and 1 base at J, with 21 bases in the middle. This CDR3 has 17 amino acids. Germline CDR1 is SGHDT and CDR2 is YYEEEE. The CDR3 sequence is CASRTRTQGLPNTEAFF. The CDR3 DNA reads as TGTGCCAGCAGGACCCGAACCCAGGGGCTGCCGAACACTGAAGCTTTCTTT. The whole variable domain, filled in from reference TRBV5-6 and TRBJ1-1, reads DAGVTQSPTHLIKTRGQQVTLRCSPKSGHDTVSWYQQALGQGPQFIFQYYEEEERQRGNFPDRFSGHQFPNYSSELNVNALLLGDSALYLCASRTRTQGLPNTEAFFGQGTRLTVV.

This clone was seen a few times. The chain recombines TRBV6-5 with TRBJ1-4; unclear D gene. With 5 bases removed from V and 5 bases from J, the gap between germline ends came to 15 bases. Germline V gene lookup returns CDR1 MNHEY and CDR2 SVGAGI. CDR3 length: 15 residues. This chain's CDR3 is CASSALWAKNEKLFF. The CDR3 nucleotides are TGTGCCAGCAGTGCCCTTTGGGCAAAAAATGAAAAACTGTTTTTT.